The subject of this entry is one T cell receptor beta chain. Its antigen is unidentified. The germline V gene encodes CDR1 LGHNA and CDR2 YNFKEQ. Trimming removed 0 bases at V and 9 bases at J, with 12 bases between. The CDR3 has 14 residues. The data belong to a study of cytomegalovirus exposure and HLA in healthy donors. For the study at large: In a previous analysis, some 120 million unique TCR beta sequences were found from 150 million to 200 million T cells. Study observations and caveats: Previously analyzed data showed that most TCR beta V segments were productive at a frequency of about 87% or about 30%. Later analysis associated a missense DCLRE1C variant with TCR beta V- and J-gene trimming. A later analysis reportedly found fewer N-insertions in an Asian-associated ancestry cluster than the approximately 670-donor mean.

The study ran its PCR with 60 Vbeta and 13 Jbeta primers. The table came from immunoSEQ multiplex PCR; TCRdb's copy has only in-frame clones and leaves some out. The table lists 110,000 to 150,000 clones, 65% to 80% of them singletons. Sequencing used PBMCs. The rearrangement joins TRBV4-2 to TRBJ2-1; no clear D. This TCR was sampled from a male donor in good health and CMV-seropositive. CDR3 sequence: CASSQDRALSEQFF. The DNA of the CDR3 is TGTGCCAGCAGCCAAGATAGAGCGCTTAGTGAGCAGTTCTTC.